Below are 32 T cell receptor beta chains sequenced from a single sample in a study of blood T cell repertoires in COVID-19. Method: immunoSEQ multiplex PCR; TCRdb's copy keeps in-frame clones and lacks some. The profile covers just over 150,000 clones, with about 93% appearing a single time and roughly 5% taken by the ten largest. Sequencing was carried out using peripheral blood. These receptor sequences come from a woman aged 45-60 years with acute or convalescent COVID-19.

The CDR3 bases are TGCGCCAGCAGCCTCAGGGGTTACCAAGAGACCCAGTACTTC. It translates to CASSLRGYQETQYF. V is TRBV5-1 and J is TRBJ2-5, with TRBD1 as a possible D gene (6 bases). Germline CDR1 is SGHRS and CDR2 is YFSETQ. Trimming pared 4 bases from V and 0 bases from J, leaving 10 bases between. The CDR3 contains 14 residues.

The chain uses TRBV6-6 and TRBJ2-1; TRBD2 matches at 8 bases. CDR1 is MNHNY and CDR2 is SVGAGI in the germline V gene (reference sequence). The CDR3 consists of 15 residues. The V and J ends lost 0 bases and 8 bases, in that order; junction bases with no gene match: 6. CDR3 residues: CASSYSGGRPDEQFF. CDR3 DNA sequence: TGTGCCAGCAGTTACTCGGGCGGGAGGCCGGATGAGCAGTTCTTC.

This CDR3 is CASSPVWGLNTEAFF. The CDR3 nucleotides are TGTGCCAGCAGCCCCGTCTGGGGGCTGAACACTGAAGCTTTCTTT. The chain links TRBV11-2 to TRBJ1-1; tentatively, D is TRBD1 (6 bases). Germline values: CDR1 SGHAT, CDR2 FQNNGV. Trimming stripped 5 bases from V and 0 bases from J, with 13 bases between. The CDR3 sequence is 15 residues long.

This chain links TRBV18 with TRBJ2-2; 8 nucleotides align to TRBD2. The CDR3 runs 16 residues. CDR1 and CDR2 (germline): KGHSH, LQKENI. V gave up 0 bases and J gave up 6 bases; unmatched junction bases: 6. In nucleotides, the CDR3 is TGTGCCAGCTCACCACCGGGACTAGTCTATCCCGGGGAGCTGTTTTTT. Encoded protein: CASSPPGLVYPGELFF.

The chain has TRBV5-4 and TRBJ1-2, with a weak D call TRBD1 (5 bases). CDR1 is SGHNT, CDR2 YYREEE, per germline (reference sequence). Trimming removed 3 bases from V and 4 bases from J, with 13 bases in between. The CDR3 totals 14 residues. DNA for the CDR3: TGTGCCAGCAGCTCGCGACAGACAAGCTATGGCTACACCTTC. Translating gives CASSSRQTSYGYTF.

This sequence joins TRBV18 and TRBJ2-7, with D tentatively TRBD2 (5 bases). V gave up 2 bases and J gave up 0 bases, with 23 bases separating them. The CDR3 has 19 amino acids. Germline V lookup: CDR1 KGHSH, CDR2 LQKENI. CDR3 protein: CASSPEGSLTTGSSYEQYF. CDR3 DNA: TGTGCCAGCTCACCAGAGGGCAGCTTGACGACGGGAAGCTCCTACGAGCAGTACTTC. Full variable domain (remainder filled in from reference TRBV18 and TRBJ2-7): NAGVMQNPRHLVRRRGQEARLRCSPMKGHSHVYWYRQLPEEGLKFMVYLQKENIIDESGMPKERFSAEFPKEGPSILRIQQVVRGDSAAYFCASSPEGSLTTGSSYEQYFGPGTRLTVT.

The V and J genes are TRBV24-1 and TRBJ2-5; possible D gene TRBD1, 5 bases. Germline-derived CDR1 and CDR2 are KGHDR and SFDVKD. Deletions cut 0 bases from V and 2 bases from J, with 9 bases between. The CDR3 length is 15 residues. The CDR3 spells CATSDLQDSQETQYF. The CDR3 DNA follows: TGTGCCACCAGTGATTTGCAAGACAGTCAAGAGACCCAGTACTTC.

This chain links TRBV27 with TRBJ2-7; no firm D call. The CDR3 is 13 amino acids. Germline V gene data show CDR1 as MNHEY and CDR2 as SMNVEV (reference sequence). V was clipped by 2 bases and J by 0 bases, with 5 bases between them. CDR3 protein: CASSLTASYEQYF. CDR3 nucleotides: TGTGCCAGCAGTTTAACAGCCTCCTACGAGCAGTACTTC.

The chain has TRBV16 and TRBJ2-3; 7 bases match TRBD1. Germline assignment: CDR1 KGHSY and CDR2 FQNENV. The CDR3 totals 18 residues. The V gene end was trimmed by 4 bases and the J gene end by 1 base; junction bases not matched to a gene: 14. Here the CDR3 DNA reads TGTGCCAGCAGCCGCGCCACAACAGGGGAGTGGGGCACAGATACGCAGTATTTT. Encoded protein: CASSRATTGEWGTDTQYF.

The chain uses TRBV3-1 (or the pseudogene TRBV3-2) and TRBJ2-2, with unresolved D. Germline V gene data show CDR1 as LGHDT and CDR2 as YNNKEL (reference sequence). The CDR3 covers 18 residues. V gave up 1 base and J gave up 0 bases, with 15 bases separating them. CDR3 sequence reads: CASSQGVGRVPNTGELFF. CDR3 sequence (DNA): TGTGCCAGCAGCCAAGGGGTTGGTCGGGTTCCGAACACCGGGGAGCTGTTTTTT.

J is TRBJ2-5 and V is TRBV6-5, with D possibly matching TRBD2 (6 bases). Trimming stripped 7 bases from V and 4 bases from J, with 13 bases between. The CDR3 contains 13 residues. The V gene's germline CDR1 is MNHEY and CDR2 SVGAGI. Here the CDR3 DNA reads TGTGCCAGCACCCCGGGGGTTGGAGAGACCCAGTACTTC. The encoded protein is CASTPGVGETQYF.

The sample holds a few counts of this clone. The chain uses TRBV7-8 and TRBJ2-7; 8 positions agree with TRBD2. This CDR3 is built from 15 residues. V shed 1 base, J shed 5 bases, and the junction held 7 bases outside the gene matches. CDR1 SGHVS and CDR2 FQNEAQ come from the germline V gene. The chain's CDR3 is CASSLGRVAGHEQYF. The CDR3 coding sequence is TGTGCCAGCAGCTTAGGAAGGGTAGCGGGACACGAGCAGTACTTC.

The chain couples TRBV7-9 to TRBJ2-7; perhaps TRBD2 as D (5 bases). V was shortened by 5 bases and J by 5 bases, with 10 bases between the two germline ends. Germline lookup yields CDR1 SEHNR and CDR2 FQNEAQ (reference sequence). The length of the CDR3 is 12 residues. CDR3 nucleotides: TGTGCCAGCAGCCCCCACGGGGACGAGCAGTACTTC. Its translation: CASSPHGDEQYF.

The chain carries TRBV30 and TRBJ1-1; 7 nucleotides line up with TRBD1. The V gene end was trimmed by 5 bases and the J gene end by 0 bases; junction bases not matched to a gene: 3. Germline CDR1 reads GTSNPN; CDR2 reads SVGIG (reference sequence). This CDR3 spans 13 amino acids. The CDR3 bases are TGTGCCTGGGGGGGACAGATGAACACTGAAGCTTTCTTT. Translated: CAWGGQMNTEAFF.

The V gene is TRBV9, the J gene TRBJ2-3; TRBD1 might be the D (5 bases). Trimming left V 6 bases short and J 1 base short, with 12 bases between. The CDR3 is 14 amino acids. Germline lookup yields CDR1 SGDLS and CDR2 YYNGEE. The CDR3 reads CASTRGYRTDTQYF. In DNA form, the CDR3 reads TGTGCCAGCACAAGGGGCTACCGCACAGATACGCAGTATTTT.

The sample holds one count of this clone. The gene calls are TRBV6-2 or TRBV6-3 and TRBJ2-1, with 10 bases matching TRBD2. With 1 base clipped from V and 8 bases from J, the junction kept 5 bases outside the gene matches. The CDR3 totals 15 residues. Germline CDR1 and CDR2: MNHEY and SVGEGT. DNA for the CDR3: TGTGCCAGCAGTTACTGGTCTAGCGGGAGCTATGAGCAGTTCTTC. Translation gives CASSYWSSGSYEQFF.

This sequence joins TRBV7-2 and TRBJ1-2; 7 nucleotides line up with TRBD1. CDR3 length: 13 amino acids. Germline CDR1 and CDR2: SGHTA and FQGNSA. The trim removed 4 bases at V and 10 bases at J, leaving 9 bases unmatched. CDR3: CASSSTGTAYYTF. The CDR3 DNA reads TGTGCCAGCAGCTCTACCGGGACAGCCTACTACACCTTC. The full variable domain, rest sourced from reference TRBV7-2 and TRBJ1-2, is GAGVSQSPSNKVTEKGKDVELRCDPISGHTALYWYRQSLGQGLEFLIYFQGNSAPDKSGLPSDRFSAERTGGSVSTLTIQRTQQEDSAVYLCASSSTGTAYYTFGSGTRLTVV.

The rearrangement uses TRBV5-4 and TRBJ2-1, with TRBD2 identical over 9 bases. The germline V gene has CDR1 SGHNT and CDR2 YYREEE (reference sequence). V lost 3 bases to trimming and J lost 6 bases; unmatched junction nucleotides: 1. CDR3 size: 13 residues. The CDR3 loop is CASSSAGGNEQFF. The DNA of the CDR3 is TGTGCCAGCAGCTCAGCGGGAGGCAATGAGCAGTTCTTC.

The J gene is TRBJ2-1, the V gene TRBV18, with 7 positions matching TRBD1. Germline CDR1 reads KGHSH; CDR2 reads LQKENI. There are 13 residues in the CDR3. J gave up 6 bases and V 4 bases, and 3 bases lay outside the gene matches. The CDR3 reads CASSHGTVNEQFF. CDR3 in DNA: TGTGCCAGCTCACACGGGACAGTCAATGAGCAGTTCTTC.

The chain combines TRBV2 with TRBJ2-3; 10 bases are a match to TRBD2. Losses at the gene ends were 3 bases for V and 4 bases for J; bases not matched to a gene: 7. Germline V gene lookup returns CDR1 SNHLY and CDR2 FYNNEI. This CDR3 spans 16 amino acids. CDR3 protein: CASSEVPAGGADTQYF. DNA of the CDR3: TGTGCCAGCAGTGAGGTCCCAGCGGGAGGGGCAGATACGCAGTATTTT.

The genes are TRBV30 and TRBJ2-7; 8 nucleotides align to TRBD2. Germline CDR1 reads GTSNPN; CDR2 reads SVGIG (reference sequence). This CDR3 is built from 11 residues. J was trimmed by 12 bases and V by 0 bases; bases with no gene match: 4. CDR3 region: CAWSVGGLGYF. The CDR3 DNA is TGTGCCTGGAGTGTAGGGGGACTAGGGTACTTC.

The chain joins TRBV24-1 to TRBJ2-3; 10 bases align to TRBD2. CDR3 length equals 17 residues. The trim removed 3 bases at V and 4 bases at J, leaving 9 bases unmatched. The V gene's germline CDR1 is KGHDR and CDR2 SFDVKD. CDR3 sequence reads: CATSDRTLAGVADTQYF. The CDR3 nucleotides read TGTGCCACCAGTGATAGAACCCTAGCGGGGGTGGCAGATACGCAGTATTTT.

This clone has only a few counts. The V gene is TRBV5-1, the J gene TRBJ2-5, with 8 bases fitting TRBD2. The CDR3 runs 15 residues. V shed 5 bases, J shed 5 bases, and the junction held 11 bases outside the gene matches. CDR1 SGHRS and CDR2 YFSETQ come from the germline V gene. In nucleotides, the CDR3 is TGCGCCAGCAGATTCGGGGGGGCTGGGTTGGAGACCCAGTACTTC. This gives the protein CASRFGGAGLETQYF. The full variable domain, with the rest looked up from reference TRBV5-1 and TRBJ2-5, is KAGVTQTPRYLIKTRGQQVTLSCSPISGHRSVSWYQQTPGQGLQFLFEYFSETQRNKGNFPGRFSGRQFSNSRSEMNVSTLELGDSALYLCASRFGGAGLETQYFGPGTRLLVL.

There are a few counts of this clone. This chain uses TRBV11-2 with TRBJ2-3; TRBD2 matches at 7 bases. The CDR3 extends over 15 amino acids. Trimming took 5 bases from V and 0 from J; bases not matched to a gene: 5. The germline gives CDR1 SGHAT, CDR2 FQNNGV. The CDR3 is CASSTGLESTDTQYF. The CDR3 bases are TGTGCCAGCAGCACCGGACTAGAAAGCACAGATACGCAGTATTTT.

V gene TRBV5-4 combines with J gene TRBJ1-1, with D possibly being TRBD1 (6 bases). The germline gives CDR1 SGHNT, CDR2 YYREEE (reference sequence). V lost 0 bases and J lost 1, with 7 bases in between. The CDR3 runs to 14 residues. The CDR3 DNA reads TGTGCCAGCAGCTTGGGGGGACAGAACACTGAAGCTTTCTTT. It specifies CASSLGGQNTEAFF.

The chain carries TRBV7-9 and TRBJ1-1; D unclear. CDR1 is SEHNR, CDR2 FQNEAQ, per germline (reference sequence). Trimming removed 1 base at V and 8 bases at J, with 8 bases between. The CDR3 is 12 residues long. In DNA, the CDR3 is TGTGCCAGCAGCTTAGATGACTCCGAAGCTTTCTTT. The encoded protein is CASSLDDSEAFF.

The chain recombines TRBV14 with TRBJ1-1; tentatively, D is TRBD1 (5 bases). The germline CDR1 and CDR2 sequences are SGHDN and FVKESK. Trimming cost V 4 bases and J 2 bases, with 11 bases left between them. CDR3 length: 14 amino acids. The CDR3 region is CASSLTRGNTEAFF. The CDR3, as DNA: TGTGCCAGCAGCCTTACAAGGGGCAACACTGAAGCTTTCTTT.

The chain is built from TRBV2 and TRBJ2-1; D is perhaps TRBD2 (6 bases). CDR3 length equals 13 residues. CDR1 is SNHLY and CDR2 is FYNNEI in the germline V gene. V was clipped by 6 bases and J by 9 bases, with 15 bases between them. This CDR3 reads CASSLMREGEQFF. CDR3 nucleotides: TGTGCCAGCAGCCTTATGCGGGAAGGTGAGCAGTTCTTC.

J is TRBJ1-1 and V is TRBV2; D perhaps matches TRBD1 (6 bases). Trimming stripped 1 base from V and 0 bases from J, with 15 bases between. The CDR3 has 17 amino acids. Germline-derived CDR1 and CDR2 are SNHLY and FYNNEI. The CDR3 sequence: CASSEERTDSMNTEAFF. In DNA form, the CDR3 reads TGTGCCAGCAGTGAAGAAAGGACAGACTCCATGAACACTGAAGCTTTCTTT.

J is TRBJ1-2 and V is TRBV24-1; unclear D gene. The V end lost 0 bases, the J end lost 5 bases, and 6 bases lay between the germline ends. This CDR3 is built from 13 residues. Germline CDR1 is KGHDR and CDR2 is SFDVKD. CDR3 protein: CATSDLEGYGYTF. CDR3 in DNA: TGTGCCACCAGTGATTTGGAGGGATATGGCTACACCTTC.

Notes on this clone: The same CDR3 can be traced to other DNA sequences in this sample. The chain uses TRBV4-3 and TRBJ2-1; D is uncertain. Germline V gene data show CDR1 as LGHNA and CDR2 as YSLEER. V gave up 0 bases and J gave up 9 bases, with 9 bases separating them. This CDR3 has 13 amino acids. In DNA, the CDR3 is TGCGCCAGCAGCCAAGATCCCCGCGGTGAGCAGTTCTTC. Amino acids: CASSQDPRGEQFF.

The rearrangement uses TRBV20-1 and TRBJ2-3, with 7 bases that match TRBD1. CDR3 length: 11 amino acids. Trimming cost V 6 bases and J 6 bases; bases outside gene matches: 3. Germline-derived CDR1 and CDR2 are DFQATT and SNEGSKA (reference sequence). The CDR3 sequence: CSASQGDTQYF. The CDR3 coding sequence is TGCAGTGCATCACAGGGGGATACGCAGTATTTT.